The sequence of this T cell receptor (beta chain) was determined in a study of T-cell memory formation after mild COVID-19. One entry per CDR3 protein, called by TCRdb with MiXCR from the 5' RACE reads. The table records 170,000 or so distinct CDR3 sequences, 25% to 40% of them present only once. Points from the study as a whole: Later expanders leaned CD4+, whereas day 15 to 85 contracting clones were balanced CD4/CD8. Mainly in CM and EM were contracting CD4+ clones; CD8+ were in EMRA.

Regarding this clonotype: The antigen remains unidentified.

The CDR3 runs to 13 residues. Germline V gene lookup returns CDR1 MNHEY and CDR2 SVGEGT. The ends were cut back, 2 bases at V and 6 bases at J, with 10 bases in the middle. The genes are TRBV6-2 or TRBV6-3 and TRBJ1-1; D ambiguous. This TCR came from an adult woman who had mild COVID-19 (a few samples of this study predate the infection). Cell type and time point are not known. Material for sequencing was PBMCs or a T cell subset sorted from them (not recorded which). The CDR3 is CASSYRARSEAFF. CDR3 nucleotides: TGTGCCAGCAGTTACAGGGCCCGATCTGAAGCTTTCTTT.